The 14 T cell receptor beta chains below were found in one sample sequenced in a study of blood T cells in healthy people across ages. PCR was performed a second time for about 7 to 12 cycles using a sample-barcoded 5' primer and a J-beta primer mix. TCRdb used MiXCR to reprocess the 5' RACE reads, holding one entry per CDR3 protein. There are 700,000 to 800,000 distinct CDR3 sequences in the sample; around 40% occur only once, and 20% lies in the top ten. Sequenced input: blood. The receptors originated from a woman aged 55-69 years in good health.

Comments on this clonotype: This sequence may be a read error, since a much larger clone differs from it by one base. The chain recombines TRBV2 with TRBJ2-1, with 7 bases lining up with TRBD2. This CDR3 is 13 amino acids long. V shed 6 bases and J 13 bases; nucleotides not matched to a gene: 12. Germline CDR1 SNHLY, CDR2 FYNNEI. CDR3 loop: CASRPGLQETQFF. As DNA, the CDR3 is TGTGCCAGCAGGCCGGGACTACAAGAGACCCAGTTCTTC.

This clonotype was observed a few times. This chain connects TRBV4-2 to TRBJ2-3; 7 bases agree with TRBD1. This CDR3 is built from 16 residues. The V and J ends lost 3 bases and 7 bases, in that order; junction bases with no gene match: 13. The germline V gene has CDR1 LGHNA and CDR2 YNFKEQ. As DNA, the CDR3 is TGTGCCAGCAGCCATGAACAGGGGAGTGCACGGAATACGCAGTATTTT. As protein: CASSHEQGSARNTQYF.

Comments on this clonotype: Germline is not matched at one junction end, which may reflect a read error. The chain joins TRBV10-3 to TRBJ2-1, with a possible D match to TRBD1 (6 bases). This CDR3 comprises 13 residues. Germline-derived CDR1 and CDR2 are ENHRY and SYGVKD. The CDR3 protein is CTISDLQGIEQFF. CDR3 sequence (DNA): TGTACCATCAGTGACCTACAGGGAATTGAGCAGTTCTTC.

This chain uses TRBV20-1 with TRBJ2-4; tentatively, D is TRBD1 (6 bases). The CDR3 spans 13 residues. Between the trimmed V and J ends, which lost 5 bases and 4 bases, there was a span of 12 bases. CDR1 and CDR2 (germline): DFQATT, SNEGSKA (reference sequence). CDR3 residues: CSAQTGRKNIQYF. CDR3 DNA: TGCAGTGCTCAAACAGGGCGGAAAAACATTCAGTACTTC.

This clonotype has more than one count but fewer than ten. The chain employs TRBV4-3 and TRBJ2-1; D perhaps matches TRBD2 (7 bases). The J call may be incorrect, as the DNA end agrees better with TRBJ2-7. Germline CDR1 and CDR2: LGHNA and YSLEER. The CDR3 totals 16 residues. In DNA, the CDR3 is TGCGCCAGCAGCCACGGGGGGCAAGGGTCCTACAATGAGCAGTACTTC. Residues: CASSHGGQGSYNEQYF.

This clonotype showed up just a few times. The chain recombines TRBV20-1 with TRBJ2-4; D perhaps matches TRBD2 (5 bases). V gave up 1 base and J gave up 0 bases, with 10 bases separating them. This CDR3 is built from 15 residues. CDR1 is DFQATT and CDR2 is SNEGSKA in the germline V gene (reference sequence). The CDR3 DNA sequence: TGCAGTGCTAGAGTCGAGGGTCTAGCCAAAAACATTCAGTACTTC. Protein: CSARVEGLAKNIQYF.

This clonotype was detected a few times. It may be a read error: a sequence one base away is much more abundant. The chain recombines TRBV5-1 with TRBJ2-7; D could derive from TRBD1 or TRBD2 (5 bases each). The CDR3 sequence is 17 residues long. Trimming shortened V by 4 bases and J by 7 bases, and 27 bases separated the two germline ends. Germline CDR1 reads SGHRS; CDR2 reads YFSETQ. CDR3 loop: CASSAPPRGKRINEQYF. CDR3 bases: TGCGCCAGCAGCGCACCGCCTCGGGGCAAAAGAATTAATGAGCAGTACTTC.

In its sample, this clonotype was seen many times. CDR3 amino acids: CASSQGGDTQYF. CDR3 DNA: TGTGCCAGCAGCCAGGGGGGGGATACGCAGTATTTT. The rearrangement uses TRBV3-1 and TRBJ2-3, with 7 bases identical to TRBD2. The V and J ends lost 3 bases and 6 bases, in that order; junction bases with no gene match: 0. CDR1 and CDR2 from the germline V gene are LGHDT and YNNKEL (reference sequence). This CDR3 comprises 12 residues.

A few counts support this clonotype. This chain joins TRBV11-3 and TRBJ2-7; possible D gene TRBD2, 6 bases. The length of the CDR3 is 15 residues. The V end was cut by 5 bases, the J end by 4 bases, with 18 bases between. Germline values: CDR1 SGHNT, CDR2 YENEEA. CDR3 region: CASSREWGGAYEQYF. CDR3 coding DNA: TGTGCCAGCAGCCGAGAATGGGGAGGTGCTTACGAGCAGTACTTC.

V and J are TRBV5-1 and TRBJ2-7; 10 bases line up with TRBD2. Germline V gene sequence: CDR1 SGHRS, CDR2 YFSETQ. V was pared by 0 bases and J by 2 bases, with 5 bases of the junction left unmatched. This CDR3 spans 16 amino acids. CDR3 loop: CASSLAESGGAYEQYF. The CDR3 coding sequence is TGCGCCAGCAGCTTGGCCGAGAGCGGGGGGGCCTACGAGCAGTACTTC.

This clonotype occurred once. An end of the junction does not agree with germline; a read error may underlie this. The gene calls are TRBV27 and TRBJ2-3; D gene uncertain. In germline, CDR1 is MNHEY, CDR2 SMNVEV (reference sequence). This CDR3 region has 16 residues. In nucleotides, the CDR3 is TGTGCCAGCAGTTTAGGGCCTAGTTGGAGCAAAGATACGCAGTATTTT. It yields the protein CASSLGPSWSKDTQYF.

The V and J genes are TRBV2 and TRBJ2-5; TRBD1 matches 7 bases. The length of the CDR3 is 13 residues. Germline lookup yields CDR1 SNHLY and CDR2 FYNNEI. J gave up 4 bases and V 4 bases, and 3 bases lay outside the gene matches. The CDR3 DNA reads TGTGCCAGCAGTGTTGACAGGGTAGAGACCCAGTACTTC. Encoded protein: CASSVDRVETQYF.

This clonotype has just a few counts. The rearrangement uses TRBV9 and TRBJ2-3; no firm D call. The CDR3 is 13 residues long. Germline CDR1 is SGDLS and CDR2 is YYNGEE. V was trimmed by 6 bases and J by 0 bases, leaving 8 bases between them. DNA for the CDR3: TGTGCCAGCAATAGGCAGAGCACAGATACGCAGTATTTT. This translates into CASNRQSTDTQYF.

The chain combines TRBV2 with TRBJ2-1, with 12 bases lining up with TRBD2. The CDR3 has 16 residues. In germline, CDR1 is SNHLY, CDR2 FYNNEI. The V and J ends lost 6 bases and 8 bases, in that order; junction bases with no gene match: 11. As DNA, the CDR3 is TGTGCCAGCAGCTGGACTAGCGGGGACCCATTGGATGAGCAGTTCTTC. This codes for CASSWTSGDPLDEQFF. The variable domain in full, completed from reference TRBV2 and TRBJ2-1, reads EPEVTQTPSHQVTQMGQEVILRCVPISNHLYFYWYRQILGQKVEFLVSFYNNEISEKSEIFDDQFSVERPDGSNFTLKIRSTKLEDSAMYFCASSWTSGDPLDEQFFGPGTRLTVL.